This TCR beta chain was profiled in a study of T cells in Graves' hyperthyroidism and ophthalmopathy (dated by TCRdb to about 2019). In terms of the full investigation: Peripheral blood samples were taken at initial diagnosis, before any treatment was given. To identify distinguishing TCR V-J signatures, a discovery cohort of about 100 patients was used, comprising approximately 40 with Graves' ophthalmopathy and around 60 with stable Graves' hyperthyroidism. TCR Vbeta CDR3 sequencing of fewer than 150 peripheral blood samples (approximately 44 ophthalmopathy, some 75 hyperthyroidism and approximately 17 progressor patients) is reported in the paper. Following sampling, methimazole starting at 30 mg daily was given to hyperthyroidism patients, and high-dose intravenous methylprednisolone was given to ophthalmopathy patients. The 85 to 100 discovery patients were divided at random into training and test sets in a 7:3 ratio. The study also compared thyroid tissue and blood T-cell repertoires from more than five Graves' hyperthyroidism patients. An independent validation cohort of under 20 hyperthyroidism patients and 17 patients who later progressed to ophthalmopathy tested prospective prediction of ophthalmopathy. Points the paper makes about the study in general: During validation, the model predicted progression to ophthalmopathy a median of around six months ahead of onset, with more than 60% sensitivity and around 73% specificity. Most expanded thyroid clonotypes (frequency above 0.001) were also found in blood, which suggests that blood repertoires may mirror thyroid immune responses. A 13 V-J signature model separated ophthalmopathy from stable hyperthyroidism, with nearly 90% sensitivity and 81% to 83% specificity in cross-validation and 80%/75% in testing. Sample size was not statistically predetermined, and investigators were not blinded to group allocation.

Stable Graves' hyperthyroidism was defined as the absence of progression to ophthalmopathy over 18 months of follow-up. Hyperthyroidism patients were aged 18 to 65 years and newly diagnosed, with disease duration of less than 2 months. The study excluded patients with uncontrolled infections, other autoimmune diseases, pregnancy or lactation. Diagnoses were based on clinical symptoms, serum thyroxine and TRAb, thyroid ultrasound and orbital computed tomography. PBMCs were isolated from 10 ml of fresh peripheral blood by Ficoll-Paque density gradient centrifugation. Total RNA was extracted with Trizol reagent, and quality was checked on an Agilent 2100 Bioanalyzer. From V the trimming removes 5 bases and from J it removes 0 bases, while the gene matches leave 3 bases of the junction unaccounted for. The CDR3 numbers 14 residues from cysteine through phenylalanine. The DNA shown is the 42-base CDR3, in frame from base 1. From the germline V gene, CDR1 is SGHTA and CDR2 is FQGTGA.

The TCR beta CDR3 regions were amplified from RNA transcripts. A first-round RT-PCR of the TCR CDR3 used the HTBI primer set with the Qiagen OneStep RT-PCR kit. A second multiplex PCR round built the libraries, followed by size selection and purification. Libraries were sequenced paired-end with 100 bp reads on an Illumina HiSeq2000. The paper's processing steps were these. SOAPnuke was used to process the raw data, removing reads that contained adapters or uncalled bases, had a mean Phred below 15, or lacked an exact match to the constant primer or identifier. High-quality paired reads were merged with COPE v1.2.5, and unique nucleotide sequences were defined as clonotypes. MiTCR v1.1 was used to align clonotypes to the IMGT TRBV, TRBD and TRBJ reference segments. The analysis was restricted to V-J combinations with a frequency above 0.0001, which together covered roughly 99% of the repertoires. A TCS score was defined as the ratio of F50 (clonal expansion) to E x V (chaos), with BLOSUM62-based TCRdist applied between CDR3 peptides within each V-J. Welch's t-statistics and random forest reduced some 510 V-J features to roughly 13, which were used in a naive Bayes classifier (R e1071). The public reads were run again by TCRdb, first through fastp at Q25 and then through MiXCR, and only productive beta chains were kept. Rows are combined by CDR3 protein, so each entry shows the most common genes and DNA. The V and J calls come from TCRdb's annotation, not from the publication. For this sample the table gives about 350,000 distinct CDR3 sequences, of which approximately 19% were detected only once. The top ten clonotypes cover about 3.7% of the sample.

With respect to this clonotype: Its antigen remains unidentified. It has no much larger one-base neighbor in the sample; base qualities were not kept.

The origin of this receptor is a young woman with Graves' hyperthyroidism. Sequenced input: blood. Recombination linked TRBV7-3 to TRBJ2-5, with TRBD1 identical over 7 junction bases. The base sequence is TGTGCCAGCAGCCGAGGACAGGACCAAGAGACCCAGTACTTC. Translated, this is CASSRGQDQETQYF.